What follows describes a single T cell receptor (beta chain). Its antigen is unknown. The CDR3 consists of 18 residues. The trim removed 3 bases at V and 6 bases at J, leaving 13 bases unmatched. Germline V gene sequence: CDR1 MNHEY, CDR2 SMNVEV (reference sequence). This entry is derived from a study of beta chain features in type 1 diabetes. Study results and limitations: TCRB CDR3s from Type 1 diabetes patients were moderately but significantly shorter in all four CD4+ subsets.

The authors reverse transcribed all of the isolated RNA, so sequencing captured expressed TCRB transcripts. The protocol was immunoSEQ multiplex PCR, while the TCRdb copy is restricted to in-frame clones and leaves out a portion. Here the sample spans some 660,000 clones, about an eighth being singletons. Sequences were obtained from naive CD4+ T cells from blood. This clonotype originated in a man between 18 and 29 years old with type 1 diabetes. The chain employs TRBV27 and TRBJ2-1, with 11 bases matching TRBD2. CDR3 protein: CASSLSLAGGMIINEQFF. CDR3 DNA: TGTGCCAGCAGTTTGAGTCTAGCGGGAGGTATGATAATCAATGAGCAGTTCTTC.